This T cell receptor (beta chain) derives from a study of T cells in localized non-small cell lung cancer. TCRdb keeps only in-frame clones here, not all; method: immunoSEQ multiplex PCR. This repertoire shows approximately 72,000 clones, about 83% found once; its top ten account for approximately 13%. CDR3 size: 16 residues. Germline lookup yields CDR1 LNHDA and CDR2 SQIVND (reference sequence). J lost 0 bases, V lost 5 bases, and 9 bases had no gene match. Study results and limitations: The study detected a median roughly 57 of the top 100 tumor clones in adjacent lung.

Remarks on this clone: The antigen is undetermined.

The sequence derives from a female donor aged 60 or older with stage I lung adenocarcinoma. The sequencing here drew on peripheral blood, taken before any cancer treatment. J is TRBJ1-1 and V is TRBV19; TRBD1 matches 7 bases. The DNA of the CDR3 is TGTGCCAGTAGTTCTCAGAGACAGGGCATGAACACTGAAGCTTTCTTT. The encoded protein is CASSSQRQGMNTEAFF. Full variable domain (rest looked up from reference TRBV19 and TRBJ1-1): DGGITQSPKYLFRKEGQNVTLSCEQNLNHDAMYWYRQDPGQGLRLIYYSQIVNDFQKGDIAEGYSVSREKKESFPLTVTSAQKNPTAFYLCASSSQRQGMNTEAFFGQGTRLTVV.